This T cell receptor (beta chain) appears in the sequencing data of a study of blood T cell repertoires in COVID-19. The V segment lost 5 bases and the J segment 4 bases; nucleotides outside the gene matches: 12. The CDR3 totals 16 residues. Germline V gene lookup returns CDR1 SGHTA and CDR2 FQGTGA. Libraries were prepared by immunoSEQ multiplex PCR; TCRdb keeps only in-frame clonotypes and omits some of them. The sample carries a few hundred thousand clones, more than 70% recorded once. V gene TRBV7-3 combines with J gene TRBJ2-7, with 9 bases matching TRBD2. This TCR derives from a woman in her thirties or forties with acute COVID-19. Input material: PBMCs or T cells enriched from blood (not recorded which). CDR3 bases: TGTGCCAGCAGCGCGGAGGGGCGGGAGGGCCGATACGAGCAGTACTTC. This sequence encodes CASSAEGREGRYEQYF.